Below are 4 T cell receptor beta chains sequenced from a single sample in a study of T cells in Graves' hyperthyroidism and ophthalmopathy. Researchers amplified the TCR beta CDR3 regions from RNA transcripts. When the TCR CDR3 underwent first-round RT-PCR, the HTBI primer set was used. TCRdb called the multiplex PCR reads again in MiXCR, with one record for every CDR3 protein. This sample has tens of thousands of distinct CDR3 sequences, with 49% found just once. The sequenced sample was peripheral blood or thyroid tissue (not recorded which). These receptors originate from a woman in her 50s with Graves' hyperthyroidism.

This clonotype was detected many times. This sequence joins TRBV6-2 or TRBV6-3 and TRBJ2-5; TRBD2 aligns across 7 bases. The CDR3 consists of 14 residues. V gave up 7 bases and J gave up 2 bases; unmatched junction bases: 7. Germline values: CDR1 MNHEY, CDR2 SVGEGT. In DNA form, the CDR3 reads TGTGCCAGCAAGAGGGCGGGAGATCAAGAGACCCAGTACTTC. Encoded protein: CASKRAGDQETQYF.

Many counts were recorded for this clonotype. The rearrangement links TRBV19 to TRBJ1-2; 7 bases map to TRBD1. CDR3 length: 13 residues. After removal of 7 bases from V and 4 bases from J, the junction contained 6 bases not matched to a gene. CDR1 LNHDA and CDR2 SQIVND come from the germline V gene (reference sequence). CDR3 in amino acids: CASTPGQLYGYTF. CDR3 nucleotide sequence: TGTGCCAGTACCCCGGGACAGCTCTATGGCTACACCTTC.

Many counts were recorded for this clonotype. CDR3 protein: CASSRLDGGEQYF. The CDR3 bases are TGCGCCAGCAGCCGTTTAGACGGGGGCGAGCAGTACTTC. The rearrangement joins TRBV4-3 to TRBJ2-7; perhaps TRBD2 as D (6 bases). This CDR3 region has 13 residues. Trimming removed 4 bases from V and 6 bases from J, with 13 bases in between. CDR1 is LGHNA and CDR2 is YSLEER in the germline V gene.

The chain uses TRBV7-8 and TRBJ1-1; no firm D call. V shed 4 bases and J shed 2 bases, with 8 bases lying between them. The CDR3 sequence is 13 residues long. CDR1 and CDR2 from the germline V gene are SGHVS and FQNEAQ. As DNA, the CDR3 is TGTGCCAGCAGCTCCCCAGCTAACACTGAAGCTTTCTTT. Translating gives CASSSPANTEAFF.